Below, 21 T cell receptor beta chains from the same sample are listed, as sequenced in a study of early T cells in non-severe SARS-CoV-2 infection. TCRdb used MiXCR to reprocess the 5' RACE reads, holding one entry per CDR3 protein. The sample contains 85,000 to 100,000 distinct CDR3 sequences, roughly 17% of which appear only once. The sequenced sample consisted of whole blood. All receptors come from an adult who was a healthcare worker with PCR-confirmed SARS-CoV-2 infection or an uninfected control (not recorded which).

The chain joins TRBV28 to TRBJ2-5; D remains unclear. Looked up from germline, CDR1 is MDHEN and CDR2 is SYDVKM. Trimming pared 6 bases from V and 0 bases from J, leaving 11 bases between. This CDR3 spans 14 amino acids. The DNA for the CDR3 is TGTGCCAGCAGCTCACTCCTGTACCAAGAGACCCAGTACTTC. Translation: CASSSLLYQETQYF. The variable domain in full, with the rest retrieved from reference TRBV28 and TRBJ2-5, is DVKVTQSSRYLVKRTGEKVFLECVQDMDHENMFWYRQDPGLGLRLIYFSYDVKMKEKGDIPEGYSVSREKKERFSLILESASTNQTSMYLCASSSLLYQETQYFGPGTRLLVL.

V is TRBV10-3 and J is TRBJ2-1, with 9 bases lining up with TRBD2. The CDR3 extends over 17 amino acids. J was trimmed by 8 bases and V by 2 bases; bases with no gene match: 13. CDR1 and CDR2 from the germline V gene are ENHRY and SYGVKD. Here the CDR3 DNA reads TGTGCCATCAGTGAGACAGGACTAGCGCCGAAGTTTCATGAGCAGTTCTTC. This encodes CAISETGLAPKFHEQFF.

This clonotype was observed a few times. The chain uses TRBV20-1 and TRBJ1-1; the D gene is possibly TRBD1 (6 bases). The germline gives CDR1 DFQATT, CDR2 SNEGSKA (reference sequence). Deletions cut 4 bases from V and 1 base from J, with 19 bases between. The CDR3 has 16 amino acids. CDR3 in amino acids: CSANPNRAGKNTEAFF. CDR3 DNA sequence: TGCAGTGCTAACCCTAACAGGGCCGGGAAGAACACTGAAGCTTTCTTT.

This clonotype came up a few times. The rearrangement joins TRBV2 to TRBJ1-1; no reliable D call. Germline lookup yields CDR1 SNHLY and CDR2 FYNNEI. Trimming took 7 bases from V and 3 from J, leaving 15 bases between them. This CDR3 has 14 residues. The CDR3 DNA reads TGTGCCAGCACCCAATTCGACCGATACACTGAAGCTTTCTTT. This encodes CASTQFDRYTEAFF.

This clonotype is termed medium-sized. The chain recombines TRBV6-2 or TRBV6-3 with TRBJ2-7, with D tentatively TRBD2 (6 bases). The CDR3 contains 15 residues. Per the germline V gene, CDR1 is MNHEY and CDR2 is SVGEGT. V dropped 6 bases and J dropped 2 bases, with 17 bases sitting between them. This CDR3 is CASRELADFTYEQYF. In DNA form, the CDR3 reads TGTGCCAGCAGGGAGTTAGCGGATTTCACCTACGAGCAGTACTTC.

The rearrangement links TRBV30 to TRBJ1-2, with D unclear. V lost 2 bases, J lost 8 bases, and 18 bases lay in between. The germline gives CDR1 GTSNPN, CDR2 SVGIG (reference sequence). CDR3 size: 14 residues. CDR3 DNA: TGTGCCTGGAGTAACTTCATTGGAGGAGGCGGCTACACCTTC. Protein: CAWSNFIGGGGYTF.

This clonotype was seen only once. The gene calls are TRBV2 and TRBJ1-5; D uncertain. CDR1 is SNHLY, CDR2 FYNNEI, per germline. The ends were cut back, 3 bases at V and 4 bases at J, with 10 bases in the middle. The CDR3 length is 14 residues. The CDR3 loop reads CASSEEVSNQPQHF. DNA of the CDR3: TGTGCCAGCAGTGAGGAGGTATCAAATCAGCCCCAGCATTTT. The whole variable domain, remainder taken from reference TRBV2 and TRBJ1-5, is EPEVTQTPSHQVTQMGQEVILRCVPISNHLYFYWYRQILGQKVEFLVSFYNNEISEKSEIFDDQFSVERPDGSNFTLKIRSTKLEDSAMYFCASSEEVSNQPQHFGDGTRLSIL.

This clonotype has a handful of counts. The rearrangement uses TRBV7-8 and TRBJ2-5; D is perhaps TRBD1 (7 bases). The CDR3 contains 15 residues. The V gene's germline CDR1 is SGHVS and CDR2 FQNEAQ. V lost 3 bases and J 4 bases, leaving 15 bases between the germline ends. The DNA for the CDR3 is TGTGCCAGCAGCTTTTTTCGACAGGGAGGAGAGACCCAGTACTTC. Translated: CASSFFRQGGETQYF.

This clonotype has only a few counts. The CDR3 is CASGLGKTGLMNTEAFF. The CDR3 region has the DNA TGTGCTAGTGGTTTGGGCAAGACAGGACTCATGAACACTGAAGCTTTCTTT. V usage is TRBV12-5 and J usage is TRBJ1-1; D might be TRBD1 (6 bases). CDR3 size: 17 residues. V gave up 1 base and J gave up 0 bases, with 15 bases separating them. The germline V gene has CDR1 LGHNT and CDR2 FRNRAP. Complete variable domain (other parts from reference TRBV12-5 and TRBJ1-1): DARVTQTPRHKVTEMGQEVTMRCQPILGHNTVFWYRQTMMQGLELLAYFRNRAPLDDSGMPKDRFSAEMPDATLATLKIQPSEPRDSAVYFCASGLGKTGLMNTEAFFGQGTRLTVV.

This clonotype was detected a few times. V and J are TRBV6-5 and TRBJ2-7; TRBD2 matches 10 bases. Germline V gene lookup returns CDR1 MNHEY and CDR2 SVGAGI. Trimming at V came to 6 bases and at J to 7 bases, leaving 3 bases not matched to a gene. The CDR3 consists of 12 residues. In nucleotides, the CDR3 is TGTGCCAGCAGACAGACTAGCGGGGAGCAGTACTTC. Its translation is CASRQTSGEQYF.

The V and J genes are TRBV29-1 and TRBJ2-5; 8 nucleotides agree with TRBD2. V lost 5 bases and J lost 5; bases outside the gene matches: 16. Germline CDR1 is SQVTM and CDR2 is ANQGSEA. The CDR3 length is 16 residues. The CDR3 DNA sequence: TGCAGCGTTAAGAGCGGGGGCTCAGTCTCATGGGAGACCCAGTACTTC. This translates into CSVKSGGSVSWETQYF.

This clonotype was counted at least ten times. CDR3 sequence (DNA): TGTGCCAGCAGTTACTCGACTTTCACTGAAGCTTTCTTT. Amino acids: CASSYSTFTEAFF. The chain joins TRBV6-2 or TRBV6-3 to TRBJ1-1, with unresolved D. CDR1 MNHEY and CDR2 SVGEGT come from the germline V gene. Trimming took 0 bases from V and 4 from J, leaving 6 bases between them. This CDR3 is 13 amino acids long.

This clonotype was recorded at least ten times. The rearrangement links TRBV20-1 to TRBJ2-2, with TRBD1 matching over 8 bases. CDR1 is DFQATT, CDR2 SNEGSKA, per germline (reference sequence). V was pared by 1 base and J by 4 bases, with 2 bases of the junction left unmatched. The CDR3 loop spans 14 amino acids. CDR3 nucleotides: TGCAGTGCTAGAGGGACAGGGTCCACCGGGGAGCTGTTTTTT. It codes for CSARGTGSTGELFF.

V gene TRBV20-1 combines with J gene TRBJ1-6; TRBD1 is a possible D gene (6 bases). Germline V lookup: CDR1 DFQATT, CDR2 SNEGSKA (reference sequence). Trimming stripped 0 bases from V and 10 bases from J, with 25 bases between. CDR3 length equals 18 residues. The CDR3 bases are TGCAGTGCTAGAGATCTTTGGGGACACCAAGGCGGGGGCTCACCCCTCCACTTT. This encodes CSARDLWGHQGGGSPLHF.

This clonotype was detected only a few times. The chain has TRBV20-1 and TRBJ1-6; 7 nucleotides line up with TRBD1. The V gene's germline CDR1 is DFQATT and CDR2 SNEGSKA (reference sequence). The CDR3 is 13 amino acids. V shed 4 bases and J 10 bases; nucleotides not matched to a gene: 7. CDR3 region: CSATNRGGSPLHF. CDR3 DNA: TGCAGTGCTACCAACAGGGGTGGGTCACCCCTCCACTTT.

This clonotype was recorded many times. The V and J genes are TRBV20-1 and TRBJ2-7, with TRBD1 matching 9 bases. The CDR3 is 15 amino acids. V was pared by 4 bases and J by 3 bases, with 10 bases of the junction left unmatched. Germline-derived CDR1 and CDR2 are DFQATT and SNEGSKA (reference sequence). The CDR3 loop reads CSAIQPGTGNYEQYF. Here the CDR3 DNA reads TGCAGTGCTATCCAACCCGGGACAGGGAACTACGAGCAGTACTTC.

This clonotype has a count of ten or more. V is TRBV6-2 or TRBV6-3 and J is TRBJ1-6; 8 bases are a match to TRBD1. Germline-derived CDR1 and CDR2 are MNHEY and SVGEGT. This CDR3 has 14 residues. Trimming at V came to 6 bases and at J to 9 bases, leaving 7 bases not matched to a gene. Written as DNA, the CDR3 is TGTGCCAGCAGACTCGGGACAGGATTTTCACCCCTCCACTTT. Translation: CASRLGTGFSPLHF.

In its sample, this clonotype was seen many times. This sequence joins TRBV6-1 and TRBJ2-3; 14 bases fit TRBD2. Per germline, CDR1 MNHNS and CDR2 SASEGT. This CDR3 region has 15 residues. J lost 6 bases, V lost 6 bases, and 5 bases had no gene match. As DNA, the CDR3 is TGTGCCAGCAGGGGGACTAGCGGGGGCTCGGATACGCAGTATTTT. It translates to CASRGTSGGSDTQYF.

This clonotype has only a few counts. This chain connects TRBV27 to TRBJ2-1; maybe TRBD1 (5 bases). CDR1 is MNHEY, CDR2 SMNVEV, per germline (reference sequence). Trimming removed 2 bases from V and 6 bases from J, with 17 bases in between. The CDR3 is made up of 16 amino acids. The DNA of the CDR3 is TGTGCCAGCAGTTTAAGGCCCCTCGACAGTAGCAATGAGCAGTTCTTC. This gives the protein CASSLRPLDSSNEQFF.

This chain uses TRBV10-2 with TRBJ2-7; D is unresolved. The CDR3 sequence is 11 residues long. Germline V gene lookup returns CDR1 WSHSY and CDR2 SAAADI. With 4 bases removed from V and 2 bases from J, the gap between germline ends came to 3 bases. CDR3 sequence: CASSGAYEQYF. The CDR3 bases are TGCGCCAGCAGTGGGGCCTACGAGCAGTACTTC.

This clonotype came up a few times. The CDR3 bases are TGCAGTGCCTTACACTCTCTAGCGGGAGTAAGGGGAAATGAGCAGTTCTTC. This gives the protein CSALHSLAGVRGNEQFF. This chain joins TRBV20-1 and TRBJ2-1; 10 bases map to TRBD2. CDR3 length: 17 amino acids. Germline CDR1 and CDR2: DFQATT and SNEGSKA (reference sequence). Trimming took 6 bases from V and 7 from J; bases not matched to a gene: 18.